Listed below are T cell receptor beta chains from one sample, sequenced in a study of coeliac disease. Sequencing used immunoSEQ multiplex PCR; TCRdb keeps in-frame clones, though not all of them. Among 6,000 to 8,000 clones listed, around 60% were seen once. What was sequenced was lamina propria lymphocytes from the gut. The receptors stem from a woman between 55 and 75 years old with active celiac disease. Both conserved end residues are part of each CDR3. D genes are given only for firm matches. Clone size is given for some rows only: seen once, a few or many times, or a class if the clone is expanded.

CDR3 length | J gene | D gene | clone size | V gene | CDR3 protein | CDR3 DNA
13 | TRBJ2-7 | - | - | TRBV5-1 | CASSSDGSYEQYF | TGCGCCAGCAGTTCCGACGGGTCCTACGAGCAGTACTTC
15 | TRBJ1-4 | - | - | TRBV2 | CASSEMTTGVEKLFF | TGTGCCAGCAGTGAGATGACGACAGGAGTTGAAAAACTGTTTTTT
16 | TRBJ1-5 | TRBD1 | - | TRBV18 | CASSRGQATSNQPQHF | TGTGCCAGCTCACGGGGACAGGCGACAAGCAATCAGCCCCAGCATTTT
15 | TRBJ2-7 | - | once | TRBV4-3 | CASSQDLFTGSEQYF | TGCGCCAGCAGCCAAGATCTATTTACGGGAAGCGAGCAGTACTTC
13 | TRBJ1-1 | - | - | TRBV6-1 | CASSVQGNTEAFF | TGTGCCAGCAGTGTTCAGGGGAACACTGAAGCTTTCTTT
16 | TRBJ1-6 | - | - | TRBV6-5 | CASSYSKAGAISPLHF | TGTGCCAGCAGTTACTCGAAGGCAGGGGCTATCTCACCCCTCCACTTT
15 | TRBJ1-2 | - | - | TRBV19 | CASSPRGGGSYGYTF | TGTGCCAGTAGTCCCCGCGGCGGGGGGAGCTATGGCTACACCTTC
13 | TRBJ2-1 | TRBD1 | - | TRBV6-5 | CASTSTGGNEQFF | TGTGCCAGCACCTCTACAGGGGGCAATGAGCAGTTCTTC
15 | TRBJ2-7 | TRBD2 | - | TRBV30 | CAWSPPGTSIGEQYF | TGTGCCTGGAGCCCACCCGGGACTAGCATCGGCGAGCAGTACTTC
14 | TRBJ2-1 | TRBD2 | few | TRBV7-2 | CASSWRGAYNEQFF | TGTGCCAGCAGCTGGCGGGGGGCCTACAATGAGCAGTTCTTC
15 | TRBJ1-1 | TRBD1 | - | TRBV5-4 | CASSNGQGKNTEAFF | TGTGCCAGCAGCAACGGACAGGGAAAGAACACTGAAGCTTTCTTT
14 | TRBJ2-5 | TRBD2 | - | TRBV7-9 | CASSILAGEETQYF | TGTGCCAGCAGCATACTAGCGGGAGAAGAGACCCAGTACTTC
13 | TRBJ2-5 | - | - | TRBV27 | CASKRGGHETQYF | TGTGCCAGCAAAAGGGGGGGGCACGAGACCCAGTACTTC
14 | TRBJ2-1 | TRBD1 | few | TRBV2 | CASSEQGAYNEQFF | TGTGCCAGCAGTGAACAGGGGGCCTACAATGAGCAGTTCTTC
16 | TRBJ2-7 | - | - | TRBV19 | CASSIDLRYSSYEQYF | TGTGCCAGTAGTATAGATCTGCGGTATAGCTCCTACGAGCAGTACTTC
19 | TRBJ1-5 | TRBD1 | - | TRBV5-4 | CASSLGMGQGPYSNQPQHF | TGTGCCAGCAGCTTGGGTATGGGACAGGGACCATATAGCAATCAGCCCCAGCATTTT
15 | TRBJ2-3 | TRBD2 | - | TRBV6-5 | CATGSGRRGADTQYF | TGTGCCACGGGTAGCGGGAGGCGCGGGGCAGATACGCAGTATTTT
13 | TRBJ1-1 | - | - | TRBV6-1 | CASTATGMGGAFF | TGTGCCAGCACTGCTACCGGGATGGGGGGAGCTTTCTTT
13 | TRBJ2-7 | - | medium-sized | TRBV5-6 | CASSLLYRDEQYF | TGTGCCAGCAGCTTACTCTACAGGGACGAGCAGTACTTC
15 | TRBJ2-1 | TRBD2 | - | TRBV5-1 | CASSSLAGGYNEQFF | TGCGCCAGCAGCTCGTTAGCGGGAGGGTACAATGAGCAGTTCTTC
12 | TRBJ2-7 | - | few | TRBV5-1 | CASSGVGVEQYF | TGCGCCAGCAGCGGCGTAGGGGTTGAGCAGTACTTC
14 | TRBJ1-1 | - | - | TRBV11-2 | CASSSRAGISEAFF | TGTGCCAGCAGCTCCCGCGCGGGCATCTCGGAAGCTTTCTTT
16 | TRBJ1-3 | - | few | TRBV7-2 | CASSLAGGSNGNTIYF | TGTGCCAGCAGCTTAGCGGGGGGTTCCAATGGAAACACCATATATTTT
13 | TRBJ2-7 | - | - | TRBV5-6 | CASSLIGSNEQYF | TGTGCCAGCAGCTTGATAGGGAGCAACGAGCAGTACTTC
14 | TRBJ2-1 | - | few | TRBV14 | CASSQELVVREQFF | TGTGCCAGCAGCCAAGAGCTGGTAGTCAGGGAGCAGTTCTTC
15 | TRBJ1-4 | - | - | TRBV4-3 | CASSQEPGYNEKLFF | TGCGCCAGCAGCCAAGAACCGGGATACAATGAAAAACTGTTTTTT
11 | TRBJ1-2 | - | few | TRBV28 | CASRTAYGYTF | TGTGCCAGCAGGACAGCATATGGCTACACCTTC
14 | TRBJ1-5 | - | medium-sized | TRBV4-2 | CASSQPFLNQPQHF | TGTGCCAGCAGCCAACCCTTCCTTAATCAGCCCCAGCATTTT